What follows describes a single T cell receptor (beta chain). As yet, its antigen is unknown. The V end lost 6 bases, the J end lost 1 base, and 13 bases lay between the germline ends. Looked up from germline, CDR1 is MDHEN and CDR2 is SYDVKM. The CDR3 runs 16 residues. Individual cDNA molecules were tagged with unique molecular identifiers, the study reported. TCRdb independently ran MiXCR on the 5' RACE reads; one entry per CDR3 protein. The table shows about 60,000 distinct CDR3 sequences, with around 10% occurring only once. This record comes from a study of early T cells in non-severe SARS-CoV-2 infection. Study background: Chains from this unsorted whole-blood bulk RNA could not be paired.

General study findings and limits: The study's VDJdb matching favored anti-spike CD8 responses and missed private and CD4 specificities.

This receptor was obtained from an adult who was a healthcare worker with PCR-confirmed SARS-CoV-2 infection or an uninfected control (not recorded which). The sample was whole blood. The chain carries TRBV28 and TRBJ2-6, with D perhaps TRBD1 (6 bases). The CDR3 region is CASSPETGSGANVLTF. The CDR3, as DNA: TGTGCCAGCAGCCCCGAAACAGGGTCTGGGGCCAACGTCCTGACTTTC.